The entry that follows covers one T cell receptor (beta chain) sequence. The use of a sample-barcoded 5' primer and a J-beta primer mix characterized a second PCR of about 6 to 12 cycles. TCRdb reprocessed the 5' RACE reads via MiXCR and lists one record per CDR3 protein. Of about 800,000 distinct CDR3 sequences listed, roughly 64% are singletons. V gave up 11 bases and J gave up 4 bases, with 19 bases separating them. The CDR3 is 14 amino acids. This entry is derived from a study of blood T cells in healthy people across ages. Every donor contributed roughly 10 milliliters of peripheral blood by blood draw.

Sequencing was carried out using blood. The clonotype comes from a man in his thirties or forties in good health. V is TRBV12-3 or TRBV12-4 and J is TRBJ2-3; no definite D call. CDR3 loop: CAVHGRVRADTQYF. The CDR3 DNA sequence: TGTGCCGTCCATGGCAGAGTGAGAGCAGATACGCAGTATTTT.